This T cell receptor beta chain was recovered during a study of blood T cell repertoires in COVID-19 (dated by TCRdb to between 2020 and 2021). Regarding the complete study: Samples covering the acute and convalescent phases of COVID-19 were provided by collaborators in the United States, Italy and Spain. The material from the prospective study consisted of cDNA or gDNA derived from T cells, B-cell-depleted T cells, or PBMCs. The dataset comprised deeply sampled blood TCRbeta repertoires from subjects exposed to, actively infected with, or recovered from COVID-19. A freely available public database, intended as a resource for researchers studying the immune response to SARS-CoV-2, is where the repertoires were released. The samples were drawn from the first 160 participants of the ongoing ImmuneRACE study and from under 1,500 subjects provided by 6 global collaborators. Sample metadata almost always included a de-identified subject ID, COVID-19 status, age in years and sex. Where HLA class I and class II types were available, the types were taken from metadata supplied by the sample provider, not from assay-based typing. General conclusions and limits of the study: The quantity of clinical and demographic metadata differed by source and by participant and was supplied without curation.

TCRbeta CDR3 regions were amplified from genomic DNA by means of the immunoSEQ Assay, a bias-controlled multiplex PCR. Concerning the study's data processing: Within the assay, amplification of reference gene primers was used to estimate how many nucleated cells each sample contained. To quantify the absolute abundance of each unique TCRbeta CDR3 rearrangement, sequence reads were collapsed and filtered. For each sample, productive Simpson clonality was calculated by taking the square root of Simpson's diversity index across productive rearrangements. As stored in TCRdb, this immuneACCESS dataset retains in-frame rearrangements with V and J assigned. A fraction of the clones does not appear; measured against another copy, unresolved V genes explain less than half of the discrepancy, and the remainder lacks a known reason. V, J and clone size derive from that table, while D and trimming were established from the DNA sequence. The sample table shows fewer than 200,000 clones, and around four fifths are seen once. Roughly 4.5% of the sample lies in the top ten.

The germline V gene provides CDR1 KGHSH and CDR2 LQKENI. The CDR3 starts with the cysteine, ends with the valine, and has 16 residues. Just CDR3 DNA is preserved here, 48 bases in frame from base 1. V loses 4 bases, J loses 0 bases, and the germline ends lie 16 bases apart. About this clone itself: What this receptor recognizes is not known. Per-base qualities were not stored, and no clone one base away is much larger.

Participants in the prospective study were aged roughly 18 to 89 years, lived in about two dozen United States geographic areas, and enrolled through a virtual design. To assign participants to cohorts, the prospective study relied on clinical history that participants themselves reported in a screening survey and a study questionnaire. Recovered participants in ImmuneRACE Cohort 3 were defined by two consecutive negative NP/OP PCR tests, clearance by a healthcare professional, or resolution of symptoms. Each participant in the prospective study had whole blood, serum and a nasopharyngeal or oropharyngeal swab collected by mobile phlebotomists. Additional blood draws and questionnaires over a 2-month period could optionally be provided by prospective study participants. Before DNA extraction, prospective study blood samples were shipped either frozen or at room temperature.

Sequenced sample: PBMCs or T cells enriched from blood (not recorded which). In this chain, TRBV18 is recombined with TRBJ2-7, and the D gene may be TRBD1, 6 bases matching. The sequence derives from a woman between 50 and 59 years old who had recovered from COVID-19. In nucleotides, the sequence is TGTGCCAGCTCACGGAGTCTCACAGGGTTCTCCTACGAGCAGTACGTC. This encodes CASSRSLTGFSYEQYV.